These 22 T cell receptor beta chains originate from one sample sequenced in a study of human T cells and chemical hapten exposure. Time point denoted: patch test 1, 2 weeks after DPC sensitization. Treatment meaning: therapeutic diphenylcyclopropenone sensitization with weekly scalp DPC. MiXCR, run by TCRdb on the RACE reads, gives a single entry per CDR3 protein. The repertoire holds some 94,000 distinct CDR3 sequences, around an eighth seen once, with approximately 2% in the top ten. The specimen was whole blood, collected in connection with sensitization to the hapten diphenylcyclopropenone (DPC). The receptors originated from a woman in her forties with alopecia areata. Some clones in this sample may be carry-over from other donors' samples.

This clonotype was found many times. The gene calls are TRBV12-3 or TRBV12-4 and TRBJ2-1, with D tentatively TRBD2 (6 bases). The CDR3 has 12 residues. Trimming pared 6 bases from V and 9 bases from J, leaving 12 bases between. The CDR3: CASSLPAGEQFF. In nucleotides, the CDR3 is TGTGCCAGCAGCCTACCAGCGGGTGAGCAGTTCTTC.

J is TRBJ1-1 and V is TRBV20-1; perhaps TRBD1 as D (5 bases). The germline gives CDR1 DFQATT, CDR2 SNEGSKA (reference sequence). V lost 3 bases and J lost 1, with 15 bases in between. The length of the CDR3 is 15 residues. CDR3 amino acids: CSARGGRWENTEAFF. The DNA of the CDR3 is TGCAGTGCTAGGGGGGGTCGCTGGGAGAACACTGAAGCTTTCTTT.

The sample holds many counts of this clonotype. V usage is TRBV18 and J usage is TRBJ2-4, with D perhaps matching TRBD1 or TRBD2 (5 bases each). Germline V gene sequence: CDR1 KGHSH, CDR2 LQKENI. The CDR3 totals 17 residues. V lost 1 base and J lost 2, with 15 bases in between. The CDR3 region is CASSPRGASTSKNIQYF. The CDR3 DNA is TGTGCCAGCTCACCACGTGGGGCTAGCACCTCCAAAAACATTCAGTACTTC.

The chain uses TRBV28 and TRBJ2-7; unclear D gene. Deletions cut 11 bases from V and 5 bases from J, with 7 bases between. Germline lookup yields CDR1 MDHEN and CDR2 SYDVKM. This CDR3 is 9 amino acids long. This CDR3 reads CAVWHEQYF. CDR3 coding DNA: TGTGCCGTTTGGCACGAGCAGTACTTC.

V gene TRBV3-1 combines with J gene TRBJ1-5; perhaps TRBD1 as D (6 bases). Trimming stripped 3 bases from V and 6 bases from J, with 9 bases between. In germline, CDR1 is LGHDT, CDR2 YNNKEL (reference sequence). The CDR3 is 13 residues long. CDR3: CASSQPGAQPQHF. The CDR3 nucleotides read TGTGCCAGCAGCCAGCCAGGGGCTCAGCCCCAGCATTTT. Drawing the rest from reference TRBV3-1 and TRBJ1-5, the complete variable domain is DTAVSQTPKYLVTQMGNDKSIKCEQNLGHDTMYWYKQDSKKFLKIMFSYNNKELIINETVPNRFSPKSPDKAHLNLHINSLELGDSAVYFCASSQPGAQPQHFGDGTRLSIL.

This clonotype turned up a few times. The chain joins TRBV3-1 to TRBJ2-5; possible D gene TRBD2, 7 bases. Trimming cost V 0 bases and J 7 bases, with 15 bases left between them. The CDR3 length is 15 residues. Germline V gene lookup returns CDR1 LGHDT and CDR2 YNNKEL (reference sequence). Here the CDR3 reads CASSQDGLVRGTQYF. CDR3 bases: TGTGCCAGCAGCCAAGACGGACTAGTCAGGGGGACCCAGTACTTC.

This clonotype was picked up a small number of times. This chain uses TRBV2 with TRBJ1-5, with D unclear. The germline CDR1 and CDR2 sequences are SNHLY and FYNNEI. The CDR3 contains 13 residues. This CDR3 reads CAQAPDPNQPQHF. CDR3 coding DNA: TGTGCTCAAGCACCGGATCCCAATCAGCCCCAGCATTTT.

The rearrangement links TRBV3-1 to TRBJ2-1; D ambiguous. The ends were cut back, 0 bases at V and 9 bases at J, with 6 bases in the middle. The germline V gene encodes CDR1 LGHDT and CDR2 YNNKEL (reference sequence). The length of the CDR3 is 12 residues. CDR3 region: CASSQEYVEQFF. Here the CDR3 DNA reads TGTGCCAGCAGCCAAGAGTACGTTGAGCAGTTCTTC.

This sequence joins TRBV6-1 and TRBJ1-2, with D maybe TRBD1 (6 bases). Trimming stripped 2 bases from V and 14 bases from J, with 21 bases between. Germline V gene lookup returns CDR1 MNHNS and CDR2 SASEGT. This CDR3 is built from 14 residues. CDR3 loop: CASSENWTAFRNTF. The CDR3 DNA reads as TGTGCCAGCAGTGAAAACTGGACAGCCTTTCGGAATACCTTC.

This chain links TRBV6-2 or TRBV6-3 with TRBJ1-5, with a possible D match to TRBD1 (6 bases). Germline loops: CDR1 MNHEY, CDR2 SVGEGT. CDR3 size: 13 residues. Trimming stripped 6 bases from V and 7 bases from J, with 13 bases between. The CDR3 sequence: CASSQGILQPQHF. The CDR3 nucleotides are TGTGCCAGCAGCCAGGGGATCCTGCAGCCCCAGCATTTT.

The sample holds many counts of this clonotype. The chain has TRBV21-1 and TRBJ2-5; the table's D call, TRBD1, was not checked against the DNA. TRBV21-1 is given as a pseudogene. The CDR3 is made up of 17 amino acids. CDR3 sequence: CASSETRGRGYRETQYF. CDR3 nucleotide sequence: TGTGCCAGCAGTGAGACGCGGGGCCGAGGATATCGAGAGACCCAGTACTTC.

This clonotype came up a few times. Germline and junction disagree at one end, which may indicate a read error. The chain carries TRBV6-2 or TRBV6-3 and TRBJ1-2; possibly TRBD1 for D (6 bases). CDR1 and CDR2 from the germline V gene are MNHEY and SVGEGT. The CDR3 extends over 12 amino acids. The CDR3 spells CASSRRTDLRAF. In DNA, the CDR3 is TGTGCCAGCAGCCGTAGGACAGATCTTCGGGCCTTC.

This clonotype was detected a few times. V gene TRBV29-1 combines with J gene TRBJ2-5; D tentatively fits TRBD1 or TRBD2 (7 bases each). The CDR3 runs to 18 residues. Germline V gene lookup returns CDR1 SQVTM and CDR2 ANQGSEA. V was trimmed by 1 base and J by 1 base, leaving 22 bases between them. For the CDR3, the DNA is TGCAGCGTTGAAGCCACCCGACAGGGAGGGGATTCCCAAGAGACCCAGTACTTC. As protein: CSVEATRQGGDSQETQYF. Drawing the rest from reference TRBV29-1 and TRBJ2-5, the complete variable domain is SAVISQKPSRDICQRGTSLTIQCQVDSQVTMMFWYRQQPGQSLTLIATANQGSEATYESGFVIDKFPISRPNLTFSTLTVSNMSPEDSSIYLCSVEATRQGGDSQETQYFGPGTRLLVL.

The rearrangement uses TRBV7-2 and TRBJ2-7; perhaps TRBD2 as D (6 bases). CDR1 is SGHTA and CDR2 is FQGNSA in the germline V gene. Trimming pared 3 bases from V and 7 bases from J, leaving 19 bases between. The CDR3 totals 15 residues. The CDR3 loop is CASSFDPAGVREQYF. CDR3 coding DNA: TGTGCCAGCAGCTTTGATCCAGCGGGCGTGCGAGAGCAGTACTTC.

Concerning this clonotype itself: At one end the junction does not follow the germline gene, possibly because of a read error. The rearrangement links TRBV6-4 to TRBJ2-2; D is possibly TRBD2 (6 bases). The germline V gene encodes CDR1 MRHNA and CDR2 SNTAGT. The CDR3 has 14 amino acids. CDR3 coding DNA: TGTGCCAACAGTCGACTAGCGAACACCGGGGAGCTGTTTTTT. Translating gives CANSRLANTGELFF.

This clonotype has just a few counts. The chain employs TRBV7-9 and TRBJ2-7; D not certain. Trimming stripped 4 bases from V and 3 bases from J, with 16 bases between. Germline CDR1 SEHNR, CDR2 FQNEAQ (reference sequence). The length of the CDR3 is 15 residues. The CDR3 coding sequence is TGTGCCAGCAGCTCCAGGCCCGACGGCCACTACGAGCAGTACTTC. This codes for CASSSRPDGHYEQYF.

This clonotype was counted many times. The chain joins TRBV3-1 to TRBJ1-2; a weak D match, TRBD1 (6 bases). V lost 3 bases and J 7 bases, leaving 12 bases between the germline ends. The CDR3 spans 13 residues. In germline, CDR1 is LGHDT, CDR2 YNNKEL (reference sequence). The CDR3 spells CASSQGTGFGYTF. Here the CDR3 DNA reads TGTGCCAGCAGCCAGGGTACAGGGTTTGGCTACACCTTC.

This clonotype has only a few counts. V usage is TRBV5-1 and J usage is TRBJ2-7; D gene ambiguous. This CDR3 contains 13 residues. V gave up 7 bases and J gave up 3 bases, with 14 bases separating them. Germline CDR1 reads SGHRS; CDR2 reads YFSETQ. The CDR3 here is CASAQVVGYEQYF. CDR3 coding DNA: TGCGCCAGCGCCCAGGTCGTCGGCTACGAGCAGTACTTC.

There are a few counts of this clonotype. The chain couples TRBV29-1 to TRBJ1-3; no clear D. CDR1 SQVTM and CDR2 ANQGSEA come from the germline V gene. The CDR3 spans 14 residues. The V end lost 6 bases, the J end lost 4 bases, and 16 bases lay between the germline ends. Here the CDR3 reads CSVQRASSGNTIYF. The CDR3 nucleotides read TGCAGCGTCCAGAGGGCCAGTTCGGGAAACACCATATATTTT.

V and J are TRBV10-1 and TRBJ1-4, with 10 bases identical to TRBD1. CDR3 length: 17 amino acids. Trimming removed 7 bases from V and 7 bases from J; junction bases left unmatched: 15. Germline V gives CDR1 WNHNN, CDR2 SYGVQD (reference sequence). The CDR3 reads CASKILIAGQGSEKLFF. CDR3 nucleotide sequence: TGCGCCAGCAAGATCCTCATCGCGGGACAGGGGAGTGAAAAACTGTTTTTT.

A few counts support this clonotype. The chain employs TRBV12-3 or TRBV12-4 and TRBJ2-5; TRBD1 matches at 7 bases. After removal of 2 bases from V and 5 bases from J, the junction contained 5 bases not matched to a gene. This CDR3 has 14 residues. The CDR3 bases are TGTGCCAGCAGTTTAAAGGGGGCAAGGGAGACCCAGTACTTC. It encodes CASSLKGARETQYF.

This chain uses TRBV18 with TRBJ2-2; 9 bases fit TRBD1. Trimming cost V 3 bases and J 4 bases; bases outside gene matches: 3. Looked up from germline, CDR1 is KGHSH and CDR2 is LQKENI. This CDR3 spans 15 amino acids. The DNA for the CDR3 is TGTGCCAGCTCACCCGGGACAGGGTCCACCGGGGAGCTGTTTTTT. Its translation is CASSPGTGSTGELFF.